This T cell receptor beta chain was documented in a study of blood T cell repertoires in COVID-19. Study-wide context: The origin of the acute and convalescent COVID-19 samples was the United States, Italy and Spain. From T cells, B-cell-depleted T cells, or PBMCs came the material, which was cDNA or gDNA.

Assay used: immunoSEQ multiplex PCR; TCRdb lists only in-frame clones, some missing. The sample holds under 300,000 clones, approximately 84% seen once. Germline CDR1 is MDHEN and CDR2 is SYDVKM. V shed 5 bases and J shed 9 bases, with 16 bases lying between them. This CDR3 comprises 13 residues. Seattle participants joined during active infection and were tracked over time. Sequences were obtained from peripheral blood. The V and J genes are TRBV28 and TRBJ1-1; D call uncertain. This sequence originates from a human donor with COVID-19, enrolled during active disease. The donor label of this sample is uncertain. The DNA for the CDR3 is TGTGCCAGCAGTCTAGCGTCCCGAGGCAAAGCTTTCTTT. It yields the protein CASSLASRGKAFF.